Listed here are 25 T cell receptor beta chains from one sample, sequenced in a study of T cell responses to AZD1222 COVID-19 vaccine. The protocol was immunoSEQ multiplex PCR, while the TCRdb copy is restricted to in-frame clones and leaves out a portion. The data show 140,000 to 150,000 clones, with approximately 92% seen just once and more than 3% held by the top ten. The sample was peripheral blood, taken 28 days after the second AZD1222 dose. The receptors were gathered from an adult who received the AZD1222 COVID-19 vaccine.

The J gene is TRBJ1-2, the V gene TRBV18; 8 positions match TRBD1. V was clipped by 3 bases and J by 4 bases; unmatched bases: 13. Germline V CDR1 and CDR2: KGHSH, LQKENI. The CDR3 runs to 17 residues. The CDR3 sequence is CASSPRGDTGGLYGYTF. DNA of the CDR3: TGTGCCAGCTCACCCCGGGGAGATACAGGGGGGCTCTATGGCTACACCTTC.

The chain couples TRBV2 to TRBJ2-1; TRBD2 aligns across 7 bases. Germline V gene lookup returns CDR1 SNHLY and CDR2 FYNNEI. CDR3 size: 13 residues. Trimming at V came to 7 bases and at J to 6 bases, leaving 6 bases not matched to a gene. CDR3 sequence reads: CASMREWGNEQFF. The CDR3 nucleotides read TGTGCCAGCATGCGGGAGTGGGGCAATGAGCAGTTCTTC. The variable domain in full, with the rest retrieved from reference TRBV2 and TRBJ2-1, is EPEVTQTPSHQVTQMGQEVILRCVPISNHLYFYWYRQILGQKVEFLVSFYNNEISEKSEIFDDQFSVERPDGSNFTLKIRSTKLEDSAMYFCASMREWGNEQFFGPGTRLTVL.

This sequence joins TRBV6-1 and TRBJ2-1, with 13 bases fitting TRBD2. V shed 3 bases and J 10 bases; nucleotides not matched to a gene: 6. The CDR3 loop spans 15 amino acids. Germline values: CDR1 MNHNS, CDR2 SASEGT. The CDR3 DNA reads as TGTGCCAGCAGTGACCGGACTAGCGGGAGCCAAGAGCAGTTCTTC. Protein product: CASSDRTSGSQEQFF.

The chain carries TRBV6-5 and TRBJ1-3, with a weak D call TRBD1 (6 bases). V was shortened by 4 bases and J by 4 bases, with 14 bases between the two germline ends. Per the germline V gene, CDR1 is MNHEY and CDR2 is SVGAGI. This CDR3 spans 15 amino acids. CDR3 nucleotides: TGTGCCAGCAGTTCCCTCCGGGACATAGGAAACACCATATATTTT. Its protein is CASSSLRDIGNTIYF.

The gene calls are TRBV30 and TRBJ1-1; D is possibly TRBD1 (6 bases). The CDR3 is 12 amino acids. Trimming took 7 bases from V and 11 from J, leaving 20 bases between them. The germline V gene encodes CDR1 GTSNPN and CDR2 SVGIG (reference sequence). CDR3 sequence reads: CASISNRVSAFF. CDR3 nucleotide sequence: TGTGCCTCCATATCGAACAGGGTAAGTGCTTTCTTT.

The genes are TRBV9 and TRBJ2-1; 8 bases line up with TRBD1. The germline gives CDR1 SGDLS, CDR2 YYNGEE. The CDR3 consists of 16 residues. J lost 2 bases, V lost 2 bases, and 6 bases had no gene match. CDR3 amino acids: CASSVYRTGTYNEQFF. DNA of the CDR3: TGTGCCAGCAGCGTTTACAGGACAGGGACCTACAATGAGCAGTTCTTC.

The V and J genes are TRBV5-1 and TRBJ1-4; tentative D call: TRBD1 (6 bases). The CDR3 consists of 14 residues. V shed 0 bases and J shed 14 bases, with 17 bases lying between them. CDR1 and CDR2 from the germline V gene are SGHRS and YFSETQ. Here the CDR3 reads CASSLGQVGGNLFF. CDR3 DNA: TGCGCCAGCAGCTTGGGACAGGTCGGAGGAAACCTGTTTTTT.

The chain combines TRBV6-5 with TRBJ1-5; 9 bases are a match to TRBD1. The CDR3 spans 15 residues. V shed 2 bases and J 9 bases; nucleotides not matched to a gene: 8. The germline V gene encodes CDR1 MNHEY and CDR2 SVGAGI. The CDR3 protein is CASSYRDRAVWPQHF. CDR3 DNA: TGTGCCAGCAGTTACCGGGACAGGGCGGTGTGGCCCCAGCATTTT.

This rearrangement joins TRBV7-2 to TRBJ2-2; 8 nucleotides match TRBD1. There are 16 residues in the CDR3. Germline CDR1 SGHTA, CDR2 FQGNSA. The ends lost 7 bases at V and 4 bases at J; junction bases unmatched: 11. In DNA, the CDR3 is TGTGCCAGCACCCTCGTCGTGACAGGGGCCACCGGGGAGCTGTTTTTT. It encodes CASTLVVTGATGELFF. Full variable domain (outside the CDR3, taken from reference TRBV7-2 and TRBJ2-2): GAGVSQSPSNKVTEKGKDVELRCDPISGHTALYWYRQSLGQGLEFLIYFQGNSAPDKSGLPSDRFSAERTGGSVSTLTIQRTQQEDSAVYLCASTLVVTGATGELFFGEGSRLTVL.

The rearrangement joins TRBV29-1 to TRBJ1-5, with D possibly matching TRBD1 (5 bases). The germline V and J ends were trimmed by 6 bases and 6 bases, with 15 bases remaining between them. The CDR3 loop spans 13 amino acids. Germline loops: CDR1 SQVTM, CDR2 ANQGSEA. The CDR3 loop reads CSVGEAQGQPQHF. CDR3 bases: TGCAGCGTGGGGGAAGCGCAGGGTCAGCCCCAGCATTTT.

The chain couples TRBV28 to TRBJ1-5, with a possible D match to TRBD1 (6 bases). CDR3 length: 12 residues. V gave up 4 bases and J gave up 7 bases, with 8 bases separating them. From germline, CDR1 is MDHEN and CDR2 SYDVKM. The CDR3 DNA sequence: TGTGCCAGCAGTTCCGGACAGCAGCCCCAGCATTTT. It encodes CASSSGQQPQHF.

This clone has a single count. CDR3 coding DNA: TGTGCCAGCAGCACAGGGGTAAGCACTGAAGCTTTCTTT. Its protein product is CASSTGVSTEAFF. The V call is TRBV9, the J call TRBJ1-1; 7 positions match TRBD1. The CDR3 runs to 13 residues. Trimming at V came to 4 bases and at J to 4 bases, leaving 4 bases not matched to a gene. The germline V gene encodes CDR1 SGDLS and CDR2 YYNGEE.

The chain employs TRBV10-3 and TRBJ2-7, with a tentative D call TRBD1 (6 bases). CDR3 length: 14 amino acids. Germline values: CDR1 ENHRY, CDR2 SYGVKD. V was pared by 3 bases and J by 2 bases, with 11 bases between. CDR3 bases: TGTGCCATCAGTGAAGGGACAACCGCCTACGAGCAGTACTTC. This codes for CAISEGTTAYEQYF.

V and J are TRBV30 and TRBJ1-3; the D is unclear. V lost 0 bases, J lost 2 bases, and 14 bases lay in between. The CDR3 length is 16 residues. Germline V CDR1 and CDR2: GTSNPN, SVGIG (reference sequence). The CDR3 is CAWSVRQRSPGNTIYF. The CDR3, as DNA: TGTGCCTGGAGTGTACGGCAGAGAAGCCCTGGAAACACCATATATTTT.

The rearrangement links TRBV5-5 to TRBJ2-5; TRBD2 matches 8 bases. Germline V gives CDR1 SGHKS, CDR2 YYEKEE (reference sequence). CDR3 size: 16 residues. V lost 2 bases and J lost 4; bases outside the gene matches: 10. As DNA, the CDR3 is TGTGCCAGCAGCTTAGGACTAGCTGGCCCCGGAGAGACCCAGTACTTC. It translates to CASSLGLAGPGETQYF.

This chain connects TRBV5-1 to TRBJ2-1; D is ambiguous. The CDR3 spans 15 residues. CDR1 and CDR2 from the germline V gene are SGHRS and YFSETQ. V was clipped by 1 base and J by 4 bases, with 12 bases between them. CDR3 in amino acids: CASSLRVGDYNEQFF. The CDR3 DNA sequence: TGCGCCAGCAGCTTGCGGGTAGGAGATTACAATGAGCAGTTCTTC.

V gene TRBV5-5 combines with J gene TRBJ2-1, with unresolved D. The CDR3 totals 13 residues. Germline V gene data show CDR1 as SGHKS and CDR2 as YYEKEE (reference sequence). The V end lost 1 base, the J end lost 8 bases, and 10 bases lay between the germline ends. The CDR3 DNA follows: TGTGCCAGCAGCTTGTGGCAGAGTCATGAGCAGTTCTTC. This translates into CASSLWQSHEQFF.

The V call is TRBV19, the J call TRBJ1-4; tentatively, D is TRBD1 (5 bases). V was pared by 3 bases and J by 3 bases, with 14 bases between. The CDR3 contains 16 residues. Germline values: CDR1 LNHDA, CDR2 SQIVND (reference sequence). The chain's CDR3 is CASSIFGTAPNEKLFF. In nucleotides, the CDR3 is TGTGCCAGTAGTATTTTCGGGACGGCCCCTAATGAAAAACTGTTTTTT.

This chain joins TRBV19 and TRBJ2-7; 9 positions agree with TRBD2. The CDR3 runs to 15 residues. Germline loops: CDR1 LNHDA, CDR2 SQIVND (reference sequence). Trimming took 6 bases from V and 3 from J; bases not matched to a gene: 9. CDR3 protein: CASRGMTSGFYEQYF. In nucleotides, the CDR3 is TGTGCCAGTAGGGGCATGACTAGCGGCTTCTACGAGCAGTACTTC.

The chain joins TRBV6-2 or TRBV6-3 to TRBJ2-7, with no clear D. V lost 8 bases and J lost 5, with 7 bases in between. This CDR3 spans 10 amino acids. Germline V lookup: CDR1 MNHEY, CDR2 SVGEGT. Here the CDR3 DNA reads TGTGCCAGCGGCCCCGACGAGCAGTACTTC. The encoded protein is CASGPDEQYF.

The V and J genes are TRBV7-9 and TRBJ2-1; 7 bases agree with TRBD1. Losses at the gene ends were 5 bases for V and 3 bases for J; bases not matched to a gene: 16. The CDR3 runs 18 residues. CDR1 and CDR2 from the germline V gene are SEHNR and FQNEAQ (reference sequence). CDR3 sequence reads: CASSPAVRQGPDYNEQFF. DNA for the CDR3: TGTGCCAGCAGCCCAGCGGTCAGACAGGGCCCGGACTACAATGAGCAGTTCTTC.

This clone occurred a few times. The chain combines TRBV5-1 with TRBJ2-2; D is unresolved. This CDR3 comprises 14 residues. V was cut by 0 bases and J by 3 bases, with 6 bases left in between. Germline CDR1 SGHRS, CDR2 YFSETQ. CDR3: CASSLDSDTGELFF. CDR3 sequence (DNA): TGCGCCAGCAGCTTGGACAGCGACACCGGGGAGCTGTTTTTT.

The CDR3 here is CASSYTGGGYTF. The CDR3 nucleotides read TGTGCCAGCAGTTATACAGGGGGTGGCTACACCTTC. The chain recombines TRBV2 with TRBJ1-2, with 8 positions matching TRBD1. CDR1 and CDR2 from the germline V gene are SNHLY and FYNNEI. The V and J ends lost 5 bases and 7 bases, in that order; junction bases with no gene match: 3. The CDR3 runs 12 residues.

The chain links TRBV15 to TRBJ1-5; D is undetermined. Germline loops: CDR1 LNHNV, CDR2 YYDKDF (reference sequence). This CDR3 has 14 amino acids. V was pared by 0 bases and J by 4 bases, with 7 bases between. CDR3 sequence: CATSRDRVNQPQHF. The CDR3 DNA reads TGTGCCACCAGCAGAGATCGGGTGAATCAGCCCCAGCATTTT.

This sequence joins TRBV19 and TRBJ2-1, with TRBD2 identical over 14 bases. The length of the CDR3 is 17 residues. Germline CDR1 and CDR2: LNHDA and SQIVND (reference sequence). V lost 2 bases, J lost 8 bases, and 8 bases stayed unmatched. CDR3 sequence: CASSIRGTSGSGDEQFF. The DNA for the CDR3 is TGTGCCAGTAGTATAAGAGGGACTAGCGGGAGCGGGGATGAGCAGTTCTTC.